The 15 T cell receptor beta chains below all came from one sample that was sequenced in a study of blood T cell repertoires in COVID-19. Assay used: immunoSEQ multiplex PCR; TCRdb lists only in-frame clones, some missing. The data show about 380,000 clones, with less than 85% seen just once and roughly 3.6% held by the top ten. Sequenced material: peripheral blood. The receptors here all came from a young woman with acute or convalescent COVID-19.

The chain carries TRBV19 and TRBJ1-6; D is unclear. In germline, CDR1 is LNHDA, CDR2 SQIVND (reference sequence). This CDR3 region has 13 residues. V was trimmed by 0 bases and J by 9 bases, leaving 6 bases between them. CDR3 sequence reads: CASSIDWSSPLHF. CDR3 bases: TGTGCCAGTAGTATAGATTGGAGTTCACCCCTCCACTTT.

In its sample, this clone was seen once. This chain joins TRBV9 and TRBJ2-5; D perhaps matches TRBD1 (6 bases). The CDR3 has 14 amino acids. Germline CDR1 is SGDLS and CDR2 is YYNGEE. Trimming took off 4 bases at V and 2 bases at J, with 12 bases between the two ends. CDR3 loop: CASSQTGRQETQYF. The CDR3 DNA follows: TGTGCCAGCAGCCAGACAGGAAGACAAGAGACCCAGTACTTC.

The rearrangement uses TRBV27 and TRBJ2-7; 10 bases are a match to TRBD1. V lost 6 bases and J lost 5; bases outside the gene matches: 7. In germline, CDR1 is MNHEY, CDR2 SMNVEV (reference sequence). CDR3 size: 14 residues. CDR3 sequence reads: CASRPGQGNHEQYF. CDR3 in DNA: TGTGCCAGCAGACCGGGACAGGGGAACCACGAGCAGTACTTC.

The chain joins TRBV4-2 to TRBJ2-2; 12 positions agree with TRBD2. Looked up from germline, CDR1 is LGHNA and CDR2 is YNFKEQ. The CDR3 has 19 amino acids. V was clipped by 2 bases and J by 1 base; unmatched bases: 8. CDR3 DNA sequence: TGTGCCAGCAGCCAAAGGGGACTAGCGGGTATGAGGAACACCGGGGAGCTGTTTTTT. This gives the protein CASSQRGLAGMRNTGELFF.

The rearrangement links TRBV12-2 to TRBJ1-5; the D call in the table, TRBD1, was not verified against the DNA. TRBV12-2 constitutes a pseudogene. This CDR3 has 18 amino acids. The CDR3 sequence is CASRLAYTRDRGNQPQHF. The CDR3 DNA sequence: TGTGCAAGTCGCTTAGCGTACACCCGGGACAGGGGAAATCAGCCCCAGCATTTT.

The chain couples TRBV28 to TRBJ2-1, with D possibly TRBD1 on 6 matching bases. Germline values: CDR1 MDHEN, CDR2 SYDVKM. V lost 3 bases, J lost 0 bases, and 15 bases lay in between. CDR3 length: 17 residues. Here the CDR3 DNA reads TGTGCCAGCAGTTTCGGACAGCGGATAACCTCCTACAATGAGCAGTTCTTC. It translates to CASSFGQRITSYNEQFF.

V and J are TRBV28 and TRBJ2-7; D not certain. V lost 1 base to trimming and J lost 2 bases, with 9 bases between them. CDR1 is MDHEN, CDR2 SYDVKM, per germline. CDR3 length: 14 amino acids. The CDR3: CASSLLTAAYEQYF. CDR3 DNA: TGTGCCAGCAGTTTATTAACAGCCGCCTACGAGCAGTACTTC. The variable domain in full, with the rest retrieved from reference TRBV28 and TRBJ2-7, is DVKVTQSSRYLVKRTGEKVFLECVQDMDHENMFWYRQDPGLGLRLIYFSYDVKMKEKGDIPEGYSVSREKKERFSLILESASTNQTSMYLCASSLLTAAYEQYFGPGTRLTVT.

The rearrangement joins TRBV5-1 to TRBJ1-1, with 11 bases fitting TRBD1. Germline lookup yields CDR1 SGHRS and CDR2 YFSETQ. With V trimmed by 3 bases and J by 5 bases, 6 bases remained unmatched. This CDR3 spans 15 amino acids. The CDR3 region has the DNA TGCGCCAGCAGCTCCGGACAGGGGGCTCTAACTGAAGCTTTCTTT. Amino acid sequence: CASSSGQGALTEAFF.

J is TRBJ1-2 and V is TRBV7-9; D is uncertain. The germline gives CDR1 SEHNR, CDR2 FQNEAQ (reference sequence). CDR3 size: 14 residues. Trimming shortened V by 5 bases and J by 4 bases, and 14 bases separated the two germline ends. The CDR3 here is CASSPSTISYGYTF. For the CDR3, the DNA is TGTGCCAGCAGCCCCTCGACAATCTCCTATGGCTACACCTTC.

V and J are TRBV19 and TRBJ2-5; possibly TRBD2 for D (7 bases). The CDR3 has 14 amino acids. Germline CDR1 LNHDA, CDR2 SQIVND (reference sequence). Trimming pared 3 bases from V and 4 bases from J, leaving 12 bases between. CDR3: CASSIVGGRETQYF. The CDR3 nucleotides read TGTGCCAGTAGTATTGTCGGGGGGCGAGAGACCCAGTACTTC.

CDR3 nucleotides: TGTGCCAGCAGTCCAACTTCCAGCGGGGGGGAGACCCAGTACTTC. It codes for CASSPTSSGGETQYF. The chain joins TRBV6-2 or TRBV6-3 to TRBJ2-5; 9 bases fit TRBD2. V lost 5 bases, J lost 5 bases, and 9 bases stayed unmatched. The CDR3 runs to 15 residues. The germline V gene encodes CDR1 MNHEY and CDR2 SVGEGT.

The chain joins TRBV13 to TRBJ1-2, with 7 bases identical to TRBD1. The CDR3 consists of 14 residues. Germline V gene lookup returns CDR1 PRHDT and CDR2 FYEKMQ (reference sequence). Germline trimming cut 5 bases from V and 4 bases from J; bases unmatched to any gene: 7. CDR3 protein: CASSERQGSYGYTF. The CDR3 region has the DNA TGTGCCAGCAGCGAGAGACAGGGTAGCTATGGCTACACCTTC.

This chain joins TRBV18 and TRBJ2-2; 7 bases match TRBD1. With 6 bases clipped from V and 2 bases from J, the junction kept 12 bases outside the gene matches. Germline assignment: CDR1 KGHSH and CDR2 LQKENI. The CDR3 covers 17 residues. CDR3 in amino acids: CASSVTSGQTNTGELFF. The CDR3 DNA sequence: TGTGCCAGCTCGGTGACCTCGGGACAGACCAACACCGGGGAGCTGTTTTTT.

Only a few counts were recorded for this clone. Other nucleotide sequences in the sample specify the same CDR3. J is TRBJ1-3 and V is TRBV5-1; 7 nucleotides agree with TRBD1. Trimming took 3 bases from V and 1 from J; bases not matched to a gene: 1. The CDR3 has 14 amino acids. The germline CDR1 and CDR2 sequences are SGHRS and YFSETQ. Here the CDR3 reads CASSSGGSGNTIYF. The CDR3 nucleotides are TGCGCCAGCAGCTCAGGGGGATCTGGAAACACCATATATTTT.

This clone has a handful of counts. CDR3 DNA: TGTGCCAGCAGTCGACAGGGTTCGAAGGCCTATGGCTACACCTTC. Protein product: CASSRQGSKAYGYTF. This chain joins TRBV28 and TRBJ1-2; 7 bases line up with TRBD1. The CDR3 extends over 15 amino acids. J lost 4 bases, V lost 5 bases, and 10 bases had no gene match. Germline CDR1 MDHEN, CDR2 SYDVKM.